This TCR beta chain was recovered during a study of T-cell reconstitution after alpha-beta-depleted transplantation in children. This clonotype came up a few times. Its antigen is unknown. General study points: T-cell counts and diversity at one year post-transplant came mainly from newly produced T cells.

Preparation of the TCRbeta library used unique molecular identifiers. MiXCR, run by TCRdb on the PCR reads, gives a single entry per CDR3 protein. Here the sample spans around 600,000 distinct CDR3 sequences, 23% being singletons. The sample in question was PBMCs, mostly from graft donor cells, obtained 360 days after TCRalphabeta/CD19-depleted stem cell transplant. The sequence was collected from a boy under three years old who had a stem cell transplant for acute myeloid leukemia, so the T cells may come from the graft donor.

CDR3 nucleotides: TGTGCCAGCAGAACCGGAGGGGGCGAGCAGTTCTTC. Residues: CASRTGGGEQFF. The gene calls are TRBV12-3 or TRBV12-4 and TRBJ2-1; D perhaps matches TRBD1 (7 bases). This CDR3 has 12 residues. Deletions cut 6 bases from V and 10 bases from J, with 13 bases between.